This T cell receptor (beta chain) was sequenced in a study of shared T cell receptors in the human thymus. Using immunoSEQ multiplex PCR, the repertoire was profiled, and TCRdb retains in-frame clones only, with some absent. The data show approximately 730,000 clones, roughly 85% seen once. Germline loops: CDR1 SGHRS, CDR2 YFSETQ. J lost 3 bases, V lost 0 bases, and 6 bases had no gene match. This CDR3 region has 18 residues. These data were also filed under a second study, of human thymus T cells. This second study notes: Serving as donors were healthy Finnish infants, each of whom was having open corrective surgery for congenital heart defects. Resections from corrective heart surgery provided thymus tissue. Within thymic and blood repertoires, V and J gene usage appeared to be biased. There were highly overlapping thymic repertoires among unrelated individuals, as related research reported.

This TCR came from a girl under three years old with a congenital heart defect. The J gene is TRBJ2-3, the V gene TRBV5-1; TRBD2 aligns across 14 bases. The source material was thymocytes. CDR3 bases: TGCGCCAGCAGCTTGGGACTAGCGGGGGGGTCTGAAACAGATACGCAGTATTTT. Translated, it gives CASSLGLAGGSETDTQYF. The entire variable domain, with the rest obtained from reference TRBV5-1 and TRBJ2-3, is as follows: KAGVTQTPRYLIKTRGQQVTLSCSPISGHRSVSWYQQTPGQGLQFLFEYFSETQRNKGNFPGRFSGRQFSNSRSEMNVSTLELGDSALYLCASSLGLAGGSETDTQYFGPGTRLTVL.